These T cell receptor beta chains were read from a single sample in a study of molecular identifiers for immune sequencing clone quantification. Via MiXCR, TCRdb re-called the PCR reads, giving one row per CDR3 protein. The table shows under 350,000 distinct CDR3 sequences, with about a quarter occurring only once. The sequenced sample consisted of naive CD8+ T cells from blood, with Jurkat cell RNA spiked in. These receptors were taken from a human donor in good health. Some libraries in this study had Jurkat cell RNA spiked in. The CDR3 runs from the conserved cysteine through the conserved F or W. Fields, in order: D gene, J gene, V gene, clone size, CDR3 protein, CDR3 DNA. The D gene is left open where the match is weak. The size entry is marked missing in some rows and otherwise reads once, few, many or a size class.

D gene: -; J gene: TRBJ2-1; V gene: TRBV6-5; clone size: few; CDR3 protein: CASSYRASYNEQFF; CDR3 DNA: TGTGCCAGCAGTTACCGTGCCAGTTACAATGAGCAGTTCTTC
D gene: -; J gene: TRBJ2-5; V gene: TRBV20-1; clone size: many; CDR3 protein: CSAAVGETQYF; CDR3 DNA: TGCAGTGCAGCCGTCGGGGAGACCCAGTACTTC
D gene: TRBD1; J gene: TRBJ2-2; V gene: TRBV27; clone size: -; CDR3 protein: CASGTGTGDTGELFF; CDR3 DNA: TGTGCCAGCGGCACCGGGACAGGGGACACCGGGGAGCTGTTTTTT
D gene: TRBD2; J gene: TRBJ2-7; V gene: TRBV20-1; clone size: -; CDR3 protein: CSASPLAGGYEQYF; CDR3 DNA: TGCAGTGCTAGTCCCCTAGCGGGGGGCTACGAGCAGTACTTC
D gene: -; J gene: TRBJ2-2; V gene: TRBV20-1; clone size: few; CDR3 protein: CSALTSPGPGELFF; CDR3 DNA: TGCAGTGCCTTAACTAGTCCCGGGCCCGGGGAGCTGTTTTTT
D gene: -; J gene: TRBJ1-1; V gene: TRBV6-2/TRBV6-3; clone size: few; CDR3 protein: CASSYSAQTMNTEAFF; CDR3 DNA: TGTGCCAGCAGTTACTCGGCACAGACCATGAACACTGAAGCTTTCTTT
D gene: TRBD1; J gene: TRBJ2-3; V gene: TRBV28; clone size: many; CDR3 protein: CASSWDRGTPDTQYF; CDR3 DNA: TGTGCCAGCAGTTGGGACAGGGGGACCCCAGATACGCAGTATTTT
D gene: -; J gene: TRBJ2-1; V gene: TRBV19; clone size: -; CDR3 protein: CASSVVSSNEQFF; CDR3 DNA: TGTGCCAGTAGTGTCGTCAGCTCCAATGAGCAGTTCTTC
D gene: -; J gene: TRBJ2-1; V gene: TRBV12-3/TRBV12-4; clone size: -; CDR3 protein: CASSGGLSDYNEQFF; CDR3 DNA: TGTGCCAGCAGCGGGGGACTCTCCGACTACAATGAGCAGTTCTTC
D gene: TRBD1; J gene: TRBJ2-1; V gene: TRBV2; clone size: -; CDR3 protein: CASSTPPRTGYGEQFF; CDR3 DNA: TGTGCCAGCAGTACACCCCCCCGGACAGGGTATGGTGAGCAGTTCTTC
D gene: -; J gene: TRBJ2-1; V gene: TRBV29-1; clone size: few; CDR3 protein: CSVEDEGDEQFF; CDR3 DNA: TGCAGCGTTGAAGACGAAGGGGATGAGCAGTTCTTC
D gene: -; J gene: TRBJ1-3; V gene: TRBV9; clone size: few; CDR3 protein: CASSVGGQSSGNTIYF; CDR3 DNA: TGTGCCAGCAGCGTCGGGGGGCAGAGCTCTGGAAACACCATATATTTT
D gene: -; J gene: TRBJ1-4; V gene: TRBV28; clone size: -; CDR3 protein: CASNFGQYNEKLFF; CDR3 DNA: TGTGCCAGCAATTTCGGACAGTATAATGAAAAACTGTTTTTT
D gene: -; J gene: TRBJ2-5; V gene: TRBV11-2; clone size: few; CDR3 protein: CASSIHREQETQYF; CDR3 DNA: TGTGCCAGCAGCATCCACAGGGAACAAGAGACCCAGTACTTC
D gene: -; J gene: TRBJ1-4; V gene: TRBV5-5; clone size: many; CDR3 protein: CASSLFVTATNEKLFF; CDR3 DNA: TGTGCCAGCAGCTTGTTTGTGACAGCAACTAATGAAAAACTGTTTTTT
D gene: -; J gene: TRBJ2-7; V gene: TRBV28; clone size: -; CDR3 protein: CASRLYRDLTISYEQYF; CDR3 DNA: TGTGCCAGCAGACTCTACCGGGACTTAACAATCTCCTACGAGCAGTACTTC
D gene: -; J gene: TRBJ2-1; V gene: TRBV19; clone size: few; CDR3 protein: CASSWGVAYNEQFF; CDR3 DNA: TGTGCCAGTAGTTGGGGAGTAGCCTACAATGAGCAGTTCTTC
D gene: -; J gene: TRBJ2-1; V gene: TRBV29-1; clone size: -; CDR3 protein: CSVTLEGETYEQFF; CDR3 DNA: TGCAGCGTCACACTAGAGGGAGAGACGTATGAGCAGTTCTTC
D gene: -; J gene: TRBJ1-1; V gene: TRBV7-2; clone size: -; CDR3 protein: CASSPLRVLTEAFF; CDR3 DNA: TGTGCCAGCAGTCCGCTTCGGGTCCTCACTGAAGCTTTCTTT
D gene: -; J gene: TRBJ2-1; V gene: TRBV10-3; clone size: once; CDR3 protein: CAISESAYNEQFF; CDR3 DNA: TGTGCCATCAGTGAGAGCGCCTACAATGAGCAGTTCTTC
D gene: -; J gene: TRBJ2-7; V gene: TRBV4-3; clone size: few; CDR3 protein: CASSQDRSRTIGYEQYF; CDR3 DNA: TGCGCCAGCAGCCAAGATCGCTCCCGGACAATAGGTTACGAGCAGTACTTC
D gene: TRBD1; J gene: TRBJ2-3; V gene: TRBV2; clone size: many; CDR3 protein: CASSAGTGTGRYF; CDR3 DNA: TGTGCCAGCAGTGCCGGGACAGGGACTGGTCGGTATTTT
D gene: -; J gene: TRBJ1-2; V gene: TRBV28; clone size: -; CDR3 protein: CASSLYRANYGYTF; CDR3 DNA: TGTGCCAGCAGTTTATACCGAGCTAACTATGGCTACACCTTC
D gene: -; J gene: TRBJ2-7; V gene: TRBV25-1; clone size: many; CDR3 protein: CASRDSYEQYF; CDR3 DNA: TGTGCCAGCAGGGACAGTTACGAGCAGTACTTC
D gene: -; J gene: TRBJ2-2; V gene: TRBV4-3; clone size: few; CDR3 protein: CASSQDHGVGELFF; CDR3 DNA: TGCGCCAGCAGCCAAGATCACGGGGTCGGGGAGCTGTTTTTT
D gene: TRBD1; J gene: TRBJ2-1; V gene: TRBV6-1; clone size: few; CDR3 protein: CASSVGGQGAYNEQFF; CDR3 DNA: TGTGCCAGCAGTGTTGGCGGGCAGGGGGCCTACAATGAGCAGTTCTTC
D gene: -; J gene: TRBJ2-7; V gene: TRBV27; clone size: -; CDR3 protein: CASSLFGMDEQYF; CDR3 DNA: TGTGCCAGCAGTTTATTTGGTATGGACGAGCAGTACTTC
D gene: -; J gene: TRBJ2-1; V gene: TRBV12-3/TRBV12-4; clone size: many; CDR3 protein: CASSLVGPRYTGEQFF; CDR3 DNA: TGTGCCAGCAGTTTAGTGGGGCCGCGGTACACCGGTGAGCAGTTCTTC
D gene: -; J gene: TRBJ1-4; V gene: TRBV24-1; clone size: few; CDR3 protein: CATSDKTEASNEKLFF; CDR3 DNA: TGTGCCACCAGTGACAAGACAGAAGCCTCAAATGAAAAACTGTTTTTT
D gene: TRBD1; J gene: TRBJ1-4; V gene: TRBV29-1; clone size: -; CDR3 protein: CSGPGTGDEHLFF; CDR3 DNA: TGCAGCGGCCCCGGGACAGGGGATGAACACCTGTTTTTT
D gene: -; J gene: TRBJ2-5; V gene: TRBV7-6; clone size: -; CDR3 protein: CASSLGRGEETQYF; CDR3 DNA: TGTGCCAGCAGCTTAGGCAGGGGGGAAGAGACCCAGTACTTC
D gene: -; J gene: TRBJ2-7; V gene: TRBV12-3/TRBV12-4; clone size: many; CDR3 protein: CASSTRGPPYWYEQYF; CDR3 DNA: TGTGCCAGCAGCACGCGGGGACCCCCGTACTGGTACGAGCAGTACTTC
D gene: -; J gene: TRBJ2-1; V gene: TRBV27; clone size: -; CDR3 protein: CASSPAARGYNEQFF; CDR3 DNA: TGTGCCAGCAGTCCCGCCGCGAGAGGCTACAATGAGCAGTTCTTC
D gene: -; J gene: TRBJ2-1; V gene: TRBV7-9; clone size: few; CDR3 protein: CASSRGGTYYNEQFF; CDR3 DNA: TGTGCCAGCAGTCGCGGAGGAACTTACTACAATGAGCAGTTCTTC
D gene: TRBD2; J gene: TRBJ2-7; V gene: TRBV28; clone size: -; CDR3 protein: CAVAGSSYEQYF; CDR3 DNA: TGTGCCGTAGCGGGGTCCTCCTACGAGCAGTACTTC